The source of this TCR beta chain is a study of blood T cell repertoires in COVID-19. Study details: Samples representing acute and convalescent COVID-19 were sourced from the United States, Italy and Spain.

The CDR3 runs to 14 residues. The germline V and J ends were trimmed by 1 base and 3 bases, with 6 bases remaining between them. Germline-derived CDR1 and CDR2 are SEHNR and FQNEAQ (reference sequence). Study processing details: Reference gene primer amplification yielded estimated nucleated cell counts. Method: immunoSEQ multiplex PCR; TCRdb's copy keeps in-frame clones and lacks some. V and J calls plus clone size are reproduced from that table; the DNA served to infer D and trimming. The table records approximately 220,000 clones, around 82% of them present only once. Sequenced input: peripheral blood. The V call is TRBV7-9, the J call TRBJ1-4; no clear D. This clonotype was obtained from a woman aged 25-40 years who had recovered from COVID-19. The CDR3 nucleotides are TGTGCCAGCAGCTTAGAAGGAGCTAATGAAAAACTGTTTTTT. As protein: CASSLEGANEKLFF.